The source of this TCR beta chain is a study of long-term antiretroviral therapy in people with HIV. General study points: Blood specimens, gathered between about 2003 and 2017, were possibly obtained under older ART regimens.

A note on this clone: What it recognizes is unknown.

The authors ran the immunoSEQ assay, v3.0, at survey level. The protocol was immunoSEQ multiplex PCR, while the TCRdb copy is restricted to in-frame clones and leaves out a portion. The data show under 20,000 clones, approximately 83% seen once. Trimming took 9 bases from V and 5 from J, leaving 22 bases between them. The CDR3 extends over 15 amino acids. CDR1 and CDR2 (germline): SGHTA, FQGNSA. The starting material was unsorted PBMCs, obtained 0.5 years before starting antiretroviral therapy. The origin of this receptor is a man between 18 and 29 years old with HIV. V usage is TRBV7-2 and J usage is TRBJ1-1, with TRBD1 as a possible D gene (5 bases). DNA for the CDR3: TGTGCCAGACTCATCGGGGTGGGGGAGGGTACTGAAGCTTTCTTT. Residues: CARLIGVGEGTEAFF.